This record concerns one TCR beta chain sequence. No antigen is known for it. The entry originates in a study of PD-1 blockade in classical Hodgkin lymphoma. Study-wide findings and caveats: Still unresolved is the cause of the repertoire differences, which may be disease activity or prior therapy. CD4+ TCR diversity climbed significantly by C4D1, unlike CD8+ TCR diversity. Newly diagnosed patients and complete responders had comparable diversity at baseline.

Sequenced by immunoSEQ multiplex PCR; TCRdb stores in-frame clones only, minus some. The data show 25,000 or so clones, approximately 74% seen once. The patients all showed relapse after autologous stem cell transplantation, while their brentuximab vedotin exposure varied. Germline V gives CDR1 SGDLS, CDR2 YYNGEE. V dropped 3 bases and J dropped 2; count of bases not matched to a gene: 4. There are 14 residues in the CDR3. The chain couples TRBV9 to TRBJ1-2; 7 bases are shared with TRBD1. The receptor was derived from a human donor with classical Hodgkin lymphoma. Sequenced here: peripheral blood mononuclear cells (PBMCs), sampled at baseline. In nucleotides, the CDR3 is TGTGCCAGCAGCGCGCTAGGGGGCAACTATGGCTACACCTTC. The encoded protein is CASSALGGNYGYTF.